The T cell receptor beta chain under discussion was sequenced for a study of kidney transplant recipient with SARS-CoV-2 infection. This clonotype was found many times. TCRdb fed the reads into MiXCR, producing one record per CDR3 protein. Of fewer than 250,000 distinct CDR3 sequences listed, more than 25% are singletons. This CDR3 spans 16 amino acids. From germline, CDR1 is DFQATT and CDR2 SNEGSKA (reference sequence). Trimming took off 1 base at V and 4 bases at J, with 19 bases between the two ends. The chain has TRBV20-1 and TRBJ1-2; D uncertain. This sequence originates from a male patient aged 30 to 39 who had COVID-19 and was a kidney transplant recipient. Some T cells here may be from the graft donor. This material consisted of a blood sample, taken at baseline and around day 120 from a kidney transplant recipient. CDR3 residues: CSARGELFRKTYGYTF. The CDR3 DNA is TGCAGTGCTAGAGGGGAGCTGTTTCGAAAGACCTATGGCTACACCTTC.